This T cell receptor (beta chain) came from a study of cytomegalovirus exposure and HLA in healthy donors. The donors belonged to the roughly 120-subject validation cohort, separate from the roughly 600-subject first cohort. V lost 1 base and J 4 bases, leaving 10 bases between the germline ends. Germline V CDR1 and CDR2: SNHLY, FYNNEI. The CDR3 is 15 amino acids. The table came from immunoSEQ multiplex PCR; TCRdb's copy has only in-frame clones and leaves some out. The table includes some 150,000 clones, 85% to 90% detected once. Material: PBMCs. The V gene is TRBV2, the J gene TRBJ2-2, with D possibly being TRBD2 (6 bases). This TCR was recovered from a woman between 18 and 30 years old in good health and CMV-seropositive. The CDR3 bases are TGTGCCAGCAGTGAAGTGGAGGGGTTCACCGGGGAGCTGTTTTTT. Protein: CASSEVEGFTGELFF. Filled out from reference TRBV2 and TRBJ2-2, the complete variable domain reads EPEVTQTPSHQVTQMGQEVILRCVPISNHLYFYWYRQILGQKVEFLVSFYNNEISEKSEIFDDQFSVERPDGSNFTLKIRSTKLEDSAMYFCASSEVEGFTGELFFGEGSRLTVL.